This T cell receptor (beta chain) was found in a study of blood T cells in healthy people across ages. Every donor provided 7.5 to 10 milliliters of peripheral blood. It was with a sample-barcoded 5' primer and a J-beta primer mix that a second PCR of roughly 6 to 12 cycles was run. Tags on each cDNA molecule came from a template-switch adaptor with 12 random nucleotides. TCRdb used MiXCR to reprocess the 5' RACE reads, holding one entry per CDR3 protein. The sample holds fewer than 1,000,000 distinct CDR3 sequences; around 43% are singletons and the top ten take approximately 19%. A remark on this clonotype: Its cognate antigen is unknown. An end of the junction differs from the germline gene, which may be a read error.

This CDR3 is 14 amino acids long. Germline V gene sequence: CDR1 SGHRS, CDR2 YFSETQ. Whole-study results and caveats: Both higher diversity and more naive CD4+ cells marked long-lived donors when set against aged donors. Nothing was known about donor CMV status, and this possibly confounded expanded clonotype changes.

The TCR sequence derives from a man in his 60s in good health. The material sequenced was blood. The chain is built from TRBV5-1 and TRBJ2-7; D remains unclear. This CDR3 is CASSFAWDSYEQYF. CDR3 DNA sequence: TGCGCTAGCAGCTTCGCGTGGGACTCCTACGAGCAGTACTTC.